Below are 19 T cell receptor beta chains sequenced from a single sample in a study of T cell responses to AZD1222 COVID-19 vaccine. The data were produced by immunoSEQ multiplex PCR, yet TCRdb's version contains in-frame clones alone and is incomplete. Altogether around 160,000 clones are present, about 91% being singletons, with the ten largest covering around 1.4%. The source material was peripheral blood, sampled on day 0 of AZD1222 vaccination. The receptor source for this set is an adult in good health.

The chain combines TRBV12-3 or TRBV12-4 with TRBJ1-2, with TRBD1 identical over 8 bases. CDR3 length: 13 residues. Trimming removed 5 bases from V and 4 bases from J; junction bases left unmatched: 3. CDR3 nucleotide sequence: TGTGCCAGCAGTCTTACAGGGGGCTATGGCTACACCTTC. Amino acid sequence: CASSLTGGYGYTF.

The chain is built from TRBV6-5 and TRBJ1-2; 7 nucleotides match TRBD1. Germline values: CDR1 MNHEY, CDR2 SVGAGI. The ends lost 8 bases at V and 8 bases at J; junction bases unmatched: 8. CDR3 length: 12 amino acids. In DNA, the CDR3 is TGTGCCAGCTCCGCGACAGGGTTCGGCTACACCTTC. This encodes CASSATGFGYTF.

The chain has TRBV19 and TRBJ2-2; D is unresolved. Trimming shortened V by 6 bases and J by 4 bases, and 12 bases separated the two germline ends. The CDR3 spans 14 residues. The germline V gene has CDR1 LNHDA and CDR2 SQIVND (reference sequence). Written as DNA, the CDR3 is TGTGCCAGTAGAGTTCCTAGAACCACCGGGGAGCTGTTTTTT. Protein sequence: CASRVPRTTGELFF.

This clone was counted a single time. This chain links TRBV4-3 with TRBJ2-5; possible D gene TRBD1, 7 bases. The germline V gene encodes CDR1 LGHNA and CDR2 YSLEER. The CDR3 sequence is 18 residues long. V dropped 0 bases and J dropped 5 bases, with 22 bases sitting between them. CDR3 sequence reads: CASSQDVQGGAFWETQYF. The CDR3 DNA is TGCGCCAGCAGCCAAGATGTCCAGGGGGGCGCCTTCTGGGAGACCCAGTACTTC.

The chain is built from TRBV5-6 and TRBJ2-1, with D perhaps TRBD1 (5 bases). From germline, CDR1 is SGHDT and CDR2 YYEEEE. Deletions cut 1 base from V and 6 bases from J, with 8 bases between. CDR3 length: 13 residues. The CDR3 region has the DNA TGTGCCAGCAGCTTGATAAGGGGCAATGAGCAGTTCTTC. Its translation is CASSLIRGNEQFF. Using reference TRBV5-6 and TRBJ2-1 for the parts outside the CDR3, the full variable domain is DAGVTQSPTHLIKTRGQQVTLRCSPKSGHDTVSWYQQALGQGPQFIFQYYEEEERQRGNFPDRFSGHQFPNYSSELNVNALLLGDSALYLCASSLIRGNEQFFGPGTRLTVL.

The chain joins TRBV6-4 to TRBJ2-1; D perhaps matches TRBD2 (5 bases). V was shortened by 6 bases and J by 7 bases, with 22 bases between the two germline ends. The germline gives CDR1 MRHNA, CDR2 SNTAGT. The CDR3 has 16 residues. Here the CDR3 reads CASRRCSVGAWNEQFF. The CDR3 bases are TGTGCCAGCAGACGGTGCTCAGTGGGAGCGTGGAATGAGCAGTTCTTC.

V usage is TRBV11-2 and J usage is TRBJ2-3; 8 bases match TRBD2. The CDR3 consists of 15 residues. The germline V gene has CDR1 SGHAT and CDR2 FQNNGV. V shed 5 bases and J 2 bases; nucleotides not matched to a gene: 6. The CDR3 nucleotides read TGTGCCAGCAGCCGAGCGGGGGCCTACACAGATACGCAGTATTTT. It specifies CASSRAGAYTDTQYF.

The genes are TRBV28 and TRBJ1-5; D unresolved. CDR3 length equals 14 residues. The germline CDR1 and CDR2 sequences are MDHEN and SYDVKM. Trimming removed 6 bases from V and 2 bases from J, with 11 bases in between. In DNA form, the CDR3 reads TGTGCCAGCAGCCCCAGGTTAGGCAATCAGCCCCAGCATTTT. This encodes CASSPRLGNQPQHF.

This clone was detected once. This chain connects TRBV6-5 to TRBJ1-2; no clear D gene. This CDR3 comprises 12 residues. The V and J ends lost 7 bases and 4 bases respectively, with 10 bases between them. CDR1 and CDR2 (germline): MNHEY, SVGAGI. This chain's CDR3 is CASTFRSYGYTF. In nucleotides, the CDR3 is TGTGCCAGCACCTTCAGAAGCTATGGCTACACCTTC.

This clone appeared a few times. The rearrangement joins TRBV7-3 to TRBJ2-3; D not resolved. The V gene lost 10 bases and the J gene lost 2 bases, with 13 bases spanning the gap. Germline CDR1 SGHTA, CDR2 FQGTGA. The CDR3 runs to 13 residues. The CDR3 sequence: CATASAATDTQYF. CDR3 coding DNA: TGTGCCACCGCGTCGGCGGCCACAGATACGCAGTATTTT.

This chain connects TRBV3-1 (or the pseudogene TRBV3-2) to TRBJ2-5, with D uncertain. Germline CDR1 and CDR2: LGHDT and YNNKEL (reference sequence). The CDR3 is 16 amino acids. V lost 0 bases and J 0 bases, leaving 11 bases between the germline ends. The CDR3 bases are TGTGCCAGCAGCCAAGAATCATGGAGATACCAAGAGACCCAGTACTTC. Its protein is CASSQESWRYQETQYF.

The chain has TRBV9 and TRBJ1-5; D possibly corresponds to TRBD1 (6 bases). The V end was cut by 3 bases, the J end by 6 bases, with 13 bases between. CDR3 length: 14 amino acids. From germline, CDR1 is SGDLS and CDR2 YYNGEE. The chain's CDR3 is CASSAGGRGQPQHF. CDR3 DNA sequence: TGTGCCAGCAGCGCGGGGGGGCGGGGTCAGCCCCAGCATTTT.

The gene calls are TRBV7-2 and TRBJ1-1, with D unresolved. Germline V gives CDR1 SGHTA, CDR2 FQGNSA. V lost 3 bases and J lost 0, with 8 bases in between. The CDR3 is made up of 14 amino acids. The CDR3 spells CASSLMIMNTEAFF. The CDR3 coding sequence is TGTGCCAGCAGCTTGATGATAATGAACACTGAAGCTTTCTTT.

The V gene is TRBV7-9, the J gene TRBJ1-5, with 8 positions matching TRBD1. The CDR3 totals 18 residues. J gave up 4 bases and V 2 bases, and 13 bases lay outside the gene matches. Per germline, CDR1 SEHNR and CDR2 FQNEAQ (reference sequence). As DNA, the CDR3 is TGTGCCAGCAGCTTATCGGCAGGGGGCGATACCCCTAATCAGCCCCAGCATTTT. Translation: CASSLSAGGDTPNQPQHF.

The genes are TRBV7-2 and TRBJ1-1; TRBD1 matches at 8 bases. The CDR3 runs 14 residues. Trimming removed 4 bases from V and 4 bases from J; junction bases left unmatched: 5. Germline V gene sequence: CDR1 SGHTA, CDR2 FQGNSA. The DNA of the CDR3 is TGTGCCAGCAGCTCGGACAGGGTCGTCACTGAAGCTTTCTTT. Translating gives CASSSDRVVTEAFF.

Only one count was recorded for this clone. The chain joins TRBV9 to TRBJ1-3; no clear D gene. The CDR3 extends over 16 amino acids. The germline V gene encodes CDR1 SGDLS and CDR2 YYNGEE. The V and J ends lost 2 bases and 1 base respectively, with 13 bases between them. This chain's CDR3 is CASSVDALGSGNTIYF. CDR3 sequence (DNA): TGTGCCAGCAGCGTGGACGCCTTAGGGTCTGGAAACACCATATATTTT.

In its sample, this clone was seen once. The chain employs TRBV6-1 and TRBJ1-2; 8 positions match TRBD1. Looked up from germline, CDR1 is MNHNS and CDR2 is SASEGT. The V segment lost 2 bases and the J segment 4 bases; nucleotides outside the gene matches: 6. The CDR3 is 15 amino acids. CDR3 loop: CASSETQGAGYGYTF. In DNA, the CDR3 is TGTGCCAGCAGTGAAACCCAGGGGGCGGGCTATGGCTACACCTTC.

The rearrangement uses TRBV7-8 and TRBJ2-3, with 7 bases lining up with TRBD1. Losses at the gene ends were 4 bases for V and 2 bases for J; bases not matched to a gene: 12. Germline CDR1 reads SGHVS; CDR2 reads FQNEAQ. The CDR3 sequence is 17 residues long. CDR3 sequence (DNA): TGTGCCAGCAGCTCGACAGGGTATGTGGGAGCCACAGATACGCAGTATTTT. Translated, it gives CASSSTGYVGATDTQYF.

This sequence joins TRBV11-3 and TRBJ2-3; no reliable D call. Looked up from germline, CDR1 is SGHNT and CDR2 is YENEEA. V was shortened by 5 bases and J by 0 bases, with 9 bases between the two germline ends. The CDR3 is 14 residues long. CDR3 coding DNA: TGTGCCAGCAGCCCTACCGCGAGCACAGATACGCAGTATTTT. Encoded protein: CASSPTASTDTQYF.